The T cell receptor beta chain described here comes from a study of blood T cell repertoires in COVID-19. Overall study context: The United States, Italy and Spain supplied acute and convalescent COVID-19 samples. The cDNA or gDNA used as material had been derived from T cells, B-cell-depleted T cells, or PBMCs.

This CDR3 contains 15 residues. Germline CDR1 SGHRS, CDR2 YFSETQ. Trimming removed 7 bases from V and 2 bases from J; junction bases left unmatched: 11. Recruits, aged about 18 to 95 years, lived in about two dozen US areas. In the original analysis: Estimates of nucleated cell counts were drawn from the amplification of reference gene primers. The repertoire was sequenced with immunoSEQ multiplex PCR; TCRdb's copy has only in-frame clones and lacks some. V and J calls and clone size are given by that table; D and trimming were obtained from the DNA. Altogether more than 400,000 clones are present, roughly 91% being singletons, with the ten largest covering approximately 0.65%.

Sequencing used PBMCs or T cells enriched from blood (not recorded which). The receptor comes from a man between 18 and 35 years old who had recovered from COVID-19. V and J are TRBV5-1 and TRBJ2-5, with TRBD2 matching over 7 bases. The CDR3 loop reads CASGSSGGRQETQYF. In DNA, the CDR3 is TGCGCCAGCGGAAGTTCGGGGGGTCGGCAAGAGACCCAGTACTTC.